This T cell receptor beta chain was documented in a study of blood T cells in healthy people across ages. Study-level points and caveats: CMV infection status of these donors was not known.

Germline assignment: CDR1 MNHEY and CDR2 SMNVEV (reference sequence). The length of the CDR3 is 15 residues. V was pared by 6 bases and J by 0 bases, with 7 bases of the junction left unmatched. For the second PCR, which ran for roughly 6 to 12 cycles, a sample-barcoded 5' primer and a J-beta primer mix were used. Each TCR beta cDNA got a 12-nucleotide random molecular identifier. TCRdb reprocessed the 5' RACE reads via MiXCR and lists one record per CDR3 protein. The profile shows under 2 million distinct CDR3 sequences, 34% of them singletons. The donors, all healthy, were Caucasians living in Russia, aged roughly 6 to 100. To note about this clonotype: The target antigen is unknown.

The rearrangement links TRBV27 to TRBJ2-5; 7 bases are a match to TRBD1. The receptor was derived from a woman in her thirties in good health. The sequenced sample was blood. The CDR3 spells CASSYSGTDQETQYF. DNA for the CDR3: TGTGCCAGCAGCTACTCCGGGACAGACCAAGAGACCCAGTACTTC.